The clone carrying this T cell receptor (beta chain) was seen ten or more times. Its antigen is currently unknown. TCRdb re-called clones via MiXCR from the PCR reads. The sample has 30,000 to 45,000 clones, more than 20% seen once. This entry belongs to a study of metastatic and nonmetastatic thyroid tumors. Background on the study: Patients with malignant and benign thyroid disease provided blood and tumor or nodule tissue, whose repertoires were compared. General observations from the study: Benign nodules reportedly had significantly lower TCR beta diversity than malignant thyroid tumors in blood and tumor.

None of the patients had undergone any treatment ahead of thyroid surgery. The clonotype was recovered from a female donor with papillary thyroid cancer or a benign thyroid nodule (not recorded which). Some clones in this sample may be carry-over from other donors' samples. The sample consisted of blood.

The CDR3 DNA follows: TGCGCCAGCAGCGGGACTAGCGGGAGGGGTGAGCAGTTCTTC. Amino acids: CASSGTSGRGEQFF. The V gene is TRBV10-2, the J gene TRBJ2-1; 16 nucleotides match TRBD2. The CDR3 is made up of 14 amino acids. The trim removed 6 bases at V and 9 bases at J, leaving 2 bases unmatched. Per the germline V gene, CDR1 is WSHSY and CDR2 is SAAADI.